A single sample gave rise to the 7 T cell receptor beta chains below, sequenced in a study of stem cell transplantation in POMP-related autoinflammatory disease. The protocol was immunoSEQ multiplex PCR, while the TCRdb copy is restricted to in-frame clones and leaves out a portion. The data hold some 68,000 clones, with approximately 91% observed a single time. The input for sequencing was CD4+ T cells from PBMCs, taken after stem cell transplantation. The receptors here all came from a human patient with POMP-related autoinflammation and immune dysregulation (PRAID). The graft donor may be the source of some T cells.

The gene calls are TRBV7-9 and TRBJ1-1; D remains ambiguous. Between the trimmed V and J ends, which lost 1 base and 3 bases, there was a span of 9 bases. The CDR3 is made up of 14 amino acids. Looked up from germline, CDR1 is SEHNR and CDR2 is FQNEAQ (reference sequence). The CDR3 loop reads CASSLERKHTEAFF. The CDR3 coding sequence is TGTGCCAGCAGCTTAGAGCGGAAGCACACTGAAGCTTTCTTT.

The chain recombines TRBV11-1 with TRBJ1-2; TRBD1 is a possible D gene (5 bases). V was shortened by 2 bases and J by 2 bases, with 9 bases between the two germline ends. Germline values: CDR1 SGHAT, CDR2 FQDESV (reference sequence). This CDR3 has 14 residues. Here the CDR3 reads CASSLRGLNYGYTF. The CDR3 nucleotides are TGTGCCAGCAGCTTAAGGGGCCTCAACTATGGCTACACCTTC.

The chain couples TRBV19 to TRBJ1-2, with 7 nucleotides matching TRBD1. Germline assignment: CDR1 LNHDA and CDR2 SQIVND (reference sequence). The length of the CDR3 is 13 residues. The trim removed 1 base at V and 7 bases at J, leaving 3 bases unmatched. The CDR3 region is CASSIGTGPGYTF. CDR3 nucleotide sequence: TGTGCCAGTAGTATAGGGACAGGACCTGGCTACACCTTC.

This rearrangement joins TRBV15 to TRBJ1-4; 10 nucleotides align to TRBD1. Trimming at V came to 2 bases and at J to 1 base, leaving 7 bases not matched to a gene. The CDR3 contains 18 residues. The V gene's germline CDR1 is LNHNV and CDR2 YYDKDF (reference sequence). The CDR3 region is CATSRTDRGWGTNEKLFF. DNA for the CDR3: TGTGCCACCAGCAGAACGGACAGGGGGTGGGGAACTAATGAAAAACTGTTTTTT. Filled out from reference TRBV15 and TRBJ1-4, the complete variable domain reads DAMVIQNPRYQVTQFGKPVTLSCSQTLNHNVMYWYQQKSSQAPKLLFHYYDKDFNNEADTPDNFQSRRPNTSFCFLDIRSPGLGDTAMYLCATSRTDRGWGTNEKLFFGSGTQLSVL.

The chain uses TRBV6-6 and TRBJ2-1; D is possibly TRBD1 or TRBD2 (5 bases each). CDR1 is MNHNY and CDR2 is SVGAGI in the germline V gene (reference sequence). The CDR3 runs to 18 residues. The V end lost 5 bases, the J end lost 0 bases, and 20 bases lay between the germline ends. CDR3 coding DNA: TGTGCCAGCAGTCGAGGCCGGGTCCCGGGGCCCTCCTACAATGAGCAGTTCTTC. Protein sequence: CASSRGRVPGPSYNEQFF.

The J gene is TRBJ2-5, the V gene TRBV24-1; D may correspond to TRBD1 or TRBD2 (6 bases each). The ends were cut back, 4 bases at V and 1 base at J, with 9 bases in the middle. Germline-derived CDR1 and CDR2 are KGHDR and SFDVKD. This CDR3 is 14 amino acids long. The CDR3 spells CATSETGAQETQYF. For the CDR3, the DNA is TGTGCCACCAGTGAGACGGGGGCCCAAGAGACCCAGTACTTC.

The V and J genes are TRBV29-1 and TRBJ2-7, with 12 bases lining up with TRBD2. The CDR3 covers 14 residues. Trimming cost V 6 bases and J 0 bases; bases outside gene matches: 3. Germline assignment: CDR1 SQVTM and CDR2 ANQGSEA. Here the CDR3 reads CSVGGLAGSYEQYF. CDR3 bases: TGCAGCGTGGGGGGACTAGCGGGCTCCTACGAGCAGTACTTC.